This TCR beta chain was captured by sequencing in a study of blood T cell repertoires in COVID-19. About the study: Sites in the United States, Italy and Spain provided acute and convalescent COVID-19 samples.

With 6 bases clipped from V and 4 bases from J, the junction kept 4 bases outside the gene matches. CDR3 length: 14 residues. Per the germline V gene, CDR1 is SEHNR and CDR2 is FQNEAQ (reference sequence). TCRdb keeps only in-frame clones here, not all; method: immunoSEQ multiplex PCR. The sample holds 100,000 to 120,000 clones; more than 80% are singletons and the top ten take over 4%. This receptor was taken from a woman aged 45-65 years with acute or convalescent COVID-19. The chain uses TRBV7-9 and TRBJ1-5, with 9 bases identical to TRBD1. Sequences were obtained from peripheral blood. CDR3 loop: CASSYGQGNQPQHF. The CDR3 nucleotides read TGTGCCAGCAGTTACGGACAGGGGAATCAGCCCCAGCATTTT.